One sample yielded the 31 T cell receptor beta chains listed below, sequenced in a study of blood T cells in healthy people across ages. Sample-barcoded 5' priming and a J-beta primer mix drove a second PCR of roughly 7 to 11 cycles. TCRdb analysed the 5' RACE reads with MiXCR anew, one entry per CDR3 protein. This table holds 2 million or so distinct CDR3 sequences, 49% found once. The sequencing input was blood. These receptors originate from a woman aged 40 to 50 in good health.

This chain joins TRBV6-1 and TRBJ2-5; no clear D. CDR1 is MNHNS and CDR2 is SASEGT in the germline V gene. This CDR3 comprises 13 residues. Trimming took 6 bases from V and 1 from J, leaving 9 bases between them. The CDR3 DNA follows: TGTGCCAGCAGGGCGACGGTCCAAGAGACCCAGTACTTC. This gives the protein CASRATVQETQYF.

This clonotype has just a few counts. The chain carries TRBV20-1 and TRBJ2-1; D gene ambiguous. The V gene lost 4 bases and the J gene lost 7 bases, with 11 bases spanning the gap. The germline gives CDR1 DFQATT, CDR2 SNEGSKA (reference sequence). This CDR3 has 12 amino acids. CDR3 sequence (DNA): TGCAGTGCTACTCGACTGGGGAATGAGCAGTTCTTC. Translation gives CSATRLGNEQFF.

The sample holds a few counts of this clonotype. The V call is TRBV7-2, the J call TRBJ2-5, with D perhaps matching TRBD1 (6 bases). The CDR3 is 14 residues long. Trimming removed 1 base at V and 5 bases at J, with 11 bases between. Germline V lookup: CDR1 SGHTA, CDR2 FQGNSA. As DNA, the CDR3 is TGTGCCAGCAGCTTAGGGACAGTCGTGGAGACCCAGTACTTC. It yields the protein CASSLGTVVETQYF.

This clonotype was picked up a small number of times. The CDR3 DNA is TGTGCCACCAGTTCCGGGCAGGAGGTCGACGAGCAGTACTTC. Translating it yields CATSSGQEVDEQYF. The chain employs TRBV24-1 and TRBJ2-7; weak D call: TRBD2 (5 bases). The CDR3 extends over 14 amino acids. V shed 6 bases and J shed 5 bases, with 16 bases lying between them. Looked up from germline, CDR1 is KGHDR and CDR2 is SFDVKD.

A word on this clonotype: A much larger clonotype is one base distant, so this may be a read error. The rearrangement uses TRBV29-1 and TRBJ2-6; D unclear. This CDR3 has 13 residues. From germline, CDR1 is SQVTM and CDR2 ANQGSEA. V lost 4 bases, J lost 1 base, and 5 bases lay in between. The CDR3 region is CSVGRSGANVLTF. In DNA form, the CDR3 reads TGCAGCGTTGGACGGTCTGGGGCCAACGTCCTGACTTTC.

The V call is TRBV4-3, the J call TRBJ2-5; 9 nucleotides agree with TRBD1. Trimming cost V 2 bases and J 0 bases; bases outside gene matches: 10. Germline CDR1 LGHNA, CDR2 YSLEER. The CDR3 covers 18 residues. This CDR3 is CASSQPHSTGGDQETQYF. The CDR3 DNA is TGCGCCAGCAGCCAACCCCATTCGACAGGGGGTGACCAAGAGACCCAGTACTTC.

This chain joins TRBV6-6 and TRBJ1-2; D might be TRBD1 (5 bases). The V gene lost 7 bases and the J gene lost 8 bases, with 20 bases spanning the gap. Germline lookup yields CDR1 MNHNY and CDR2 SVGAGI (reference sequence). This CDR3 is built from 14 residues. The CDR3 DNA is TGTGCCAGCACCATTACCCCCAGGGAGGAGGGCTACACCTTC. Translating gives CASTITPREEGYTF.

Only a few counts were recorded for this clonotype. The V call is TRBV12-3 or TRBV12-4, the J call TRBJ1-1; D is ambiguous. Trimming removed 2 bases from V and 5 bases from J, with 6 bases in between. CDR3 length equals 12 residues. The CDR3 sequence is CASSLSVTEAFF. The CDR3 bases are TGTGCCAGCAGTTTAAGTGTGACTGAAGCTTTCTTT.

The rearrangement joins TRBV18 to TRBJ2-7; D remains ambiguous. The end of the DNA aligns better with TRBJ2-5, so the J call may be wrong. Germline-derived CDR1 and CDR2 are KGHSH and LQKENI. CDR3 length: 19 amino acids. In DNA form, the CDR3 reads TGTGCCAGCTCACCACCGTTTGCAGGAAATCGTAGGTCCGGGGAGACCCAGTACTTC. Translating it yields CASSPPFAGNRRSGETQYF.

This clonotype came up a few times. The chain couples TRBV5-1 to TRBJ1-2; 7 nucleotides line up with TRBD1. This CDR3 contains 14 residues. Per the germline V gene, CDR1 is SGHRS and CDR2 is YFSETQ. Trimming at V came to 0 bases and at J to 8 bases, leaving 7 bases not matched to a gene. CDR3 bases: TGCGCCAGCAGCTTGGCAATAGGGGGCGGCGGCTACACCTTC. It encodes CASSLAIGGGGYTF.

The chain links TRBV20-1 to TRBJ2-7; 7 bases are shared with TRBD1. The CDR3 is 14 amino acids. With V trimmed by 2 bases and J by 3 bases, 7 bases remained unmatched. Germline lookup yields CDR1 DFQATT and CDR2 SNEGSKA (reference sequence). CDR3 bases: TGCAGTGCTAGACCTATTGACAGGGACTACGAGCAGTACTTC. It is translated as CSARPIDRDYEQYF.

The chain has TRBV6-5 and TRBJ1-1; D is ambiguous. The CDR3 is 16 residues long. V lost 0 bases and J 5 bases, leaving 16 bases between the germline ends. Germline V gene data show CDR1 as MNHEY and CDR2 as SVGAGI. CDR3: CASSYSDRGDRTEAFF. In nucleotides, the CDR3 is TGTGCCAGCAGTTACTCCGATCGGGGTGATAGGACTGAAGCTTTCTTT.

The chain employs TRBV20-1 and TRBJ1-5, with a possible D match to TRBD1 (6 bases). Germline loops: CDR1 DFQATT, CDR2 SNEGSKA (reference sequence). The CDR3 runs to 16 residues. Trimming took off 3 bases at V and 3 bases at J, with 18 bases between the two ends. CDR3 DNA sequence: TGCAGTGCTAGTCATCCTTCGGGGGCCTACAATCAGCCCCAGCATTTT. Amino acids: CSASHPSGAYNQPQHF.

This rearrangement joins TRBV4-2 to TRBJ2-1; D is possibly TRBD2 (6 bases). In germline, CDR1 is LGHNA, CDR2 YNFKEQ. V was cut by 3 bases and J by 3 bases, with 15 bases left in between. The CDR3 consists of 16 residues. CDR3 amino acids: CASSHRSGSCYNEQFF. The CDR3 bases are TGTGCCAGCAGCCACCGTAGCGGATCCTGCTACAATGAGCAGTTCTTC.

The chain joins TRBV4-3 to TRBJ1-2, with a possible D match to TRBD1 (5 bases). Germline V lookup: CDR1 LGHNA, CDR2 YSLEER. This CDR3 spans 14 amino acids. V was clipped by 8 bases and J by 8 bases, with 21 bases between them. CDR3 sequence: CASGEGLASIGYTF. The CDR3 DNA reads as TGCGCCAGCGGGGAGGGACTTGCCTCCATAGGCTACACCTTC.

This clonotype was counted only a few times. Here the CDR3 reads CASSSQPGDNEQFF. CDR3 bases: TGCGCCAGCAGCTCGCAACCAGGGGACAATGAGCAGTTCTTC. V and J are TRBV4-1 and TRBJ2-1; D might be TRBD1 (6 bases). The V gene's germline CDR1 is MGHRA and CDR2 YSYEKL. V was trimmed by 5 bases and J by 5 bases, leaving 13 bases between them. The CDR3 extends over 14 amino acids.

This clonotype has more than one count but fewer than ten. The chain links TRBV4-3 to TRBJ2-7, with 12 nucleotides matching TRBD1. The junction had 5 bases not matched to a gene; V was cut back by 1 base and J by 4 bases. The CDR3 extends over 16 amino acids. Germline CDR1 LGHNA, CDR2 YSLEER. The CDR3: CASSQGTGQGAYEQYF. The CDR3 DNA reads TGCGCCAGCAGCCAAGGGACGGGACAGGGGGCGTACGAGCAGTACTTC.

The rearrangement links TRBV5-1 to TRBJ2-5; weak D call: TRBD1 (6 bases). The CDR3 contains 15 residues. Trimming took off 0 bases at V and 4 bases at J, with 13 bases between the two ends. Germline-derived CDR1 and CDR2 are SGHRS and YFSETQ. The CDR3 region has the DNA TGCGCCAGCAGCTTGGCAGGGGAAGGGAGAGAGACCCAGTACTTC. Protein sequence: CASSLAGEGRETQYF.

V is TRBV7-6 and J is TRBJ2-7; D may be TRBD1 (5 bases). This CDR3 contains 16 residues. Germline V gives CDR1 SGHVS, CDR2 FNYEAQ. Trimming took off 3 bases at V and 2 bases at J, with 17 bases between the two ends. In DNA form, the CDR3 reads TGTGCCAGCAGCTTTACGGCCCAGGGAATCGCCTACGAGCAGTACTTC. As protein: CASSFTAQGIAYEQYF. Full variable domain (rest looked up from reference TRBV7-6 and TRBJ2-7): GAGVSQSPRYKVTKRGQDVALRCDPISGHVSLYWYRQALGQGPEFLTYFNYEAQQDKSGLPNDRFSAERPEGSISTLTIQRTEQRDSAMYRCASSFTAQGIAYEQYFGPGTRLTVT.

This CDR3 is CASSLMGIHNEQFF. In nucleotides, the CDR3 is TGTGCCAGCAGCTTAATGGGAATTCACAATGAGCAGTTCTTC. The chain employs TRBV7-3 and TRBJ2-1; D remains ambiguous. The germline V and J ends were trimmed by 1 base and 5 bases, with 9 bases remaining between them. Germline V lookup: CDR1 SGHTA, CDR2 FQGTGA. CDR3 size: 14 residues.

The CDR3 spells CASSLAGGLYTF. In nucleotides, the CDR3 is TGCGCCAGCAGCTTGGCAGGGGGCCTCTACACCTTC. The V gene is TRBV5-1, the J gene TRBJ1-2; 8 nucleotides align to TRBD1. With V trimmed by 0 bases and J by 10 bases, 2 bases remained unmatched. The CDR3 is made up of 12 amino acids. Germline assignment: CDR1 SGHRS and CDR2 YFSETQ.

This clonotype showed up just a few times. The rearrangement joins TRBV25-1 to TRBJ2-5, with 9 bases fitting TRBD1. From germline, CDR1 is MGHDK and CDR2 SYGVNS. This CDR3 is 15 amino acids long. The ends lost 4 bases at V and 1 base at J; junction bases unmatched: 4. CDR3 in DNA: TGTGCCAGCAGTGGGGGACAGGGCCTCCAAGAGACCCAGTACTTC. Protein product: CASSGGQGLQETQYF.

This clonotype was seen many times. The V call is TRBV28, the J call TRBJ2-7; TRBD2 matches at 8 bases. The CDR3 covers 13 residues. The germline CDR1 and CDR2 sequences are MDHEN and SYDVKM. V was clipped by 6 bases and J by 3 bases; unmatched bases: 4. CDR3 residues: CASSSAGGYEQYF. In DNA, the CDR3 is TGTGCCAGCAGCTCCGCGGGGGGCTACGAGCAGTACTTC.

The gene calls are TRBV3-1 and TRBJ2-1; 9 bases agree with TRBD1. CDR1 LGHDT and CDR2 YNNKEL come from the germline V gene (reference sequence). The V and J ends lost 5 bases and 8 bases, in that order; junction bases with no gene match: 7. This CDR3 has 14 residues. CDR3 in DNA: TGTGCCAGCAGCTACAGACAGGGGGTCGATGAGCAGTTCTTC. It encodes CASSYRQGVDEQFF.

J is TRBJ2-2 and V is TRBV20-1, with 11 bases identical to TRBD2. The V gene's germline CDR1 is DFQATT and CDR2 SNEGSKA (reference sequence). The CDR3 is 18 residues long. With 0 bases clipped from V and 2 bases from J, the junction kept 8 bases outside the gene matches. The CDR3 sequence: CSARDPILAGDNTGELFF. The CDR3 nucleotides read TGCAGTGCTAGAGATCCGATACTAGCGGGGGACAACACCGGGGAGCTGTTTTTT.

This chain connects TRBV4-2 to TRBJ2-3; D is undetermined. The CDR3 length is 16 residues. The V and J ends lost 1 base and 2 bases respectively, with 13 bases between them. Germline V gene lookup returns CDR1 LGHNA and CDR2 YNFKEQ. The CDR3 loop reads CASSQAGSPATDTQYF. The CDR3 DNA reads TGTGCCAGCAGCCAAGCTGGCAGCCCAGCCACAGATACGCAGTATTTT.

This clonotype has a count of ten or more. This rearrangement joins TRBV3-1 to TRBJ1-2; D gene uncertain. Germline assignment: CDR1 LGHDT and CDR2 YNNKEL (reference sequence). This CDR3 comprises 13 residues. V was clipped by 4 bases and J by 6 bases, with 12 bases between them. Here the CDR3 reads CASSRKQRDGYTF. CDR3 in DNA: TGTGCCAGCAGCCGGAAGCAGCGAGATGGCTACACCTTC.

The chain employs TRBV4-1 and TRBJ2-5; the match to TRBD1 covers 10 bases. This CDR3 has 17 residues. In germline, CDR1 is MGHRA, CDR2 YSYEKL. V was pared by 5 bases and J by 6 bases, with 15 bases of the junction left unmatched. Here the CDR3 DNA reads TGCGCCAGCAGCAGTCCTCGACAGGGGGCTCAAAGGAAGACCCAGTACTTC. Translated, it gives CASSSPRQGAQRKTQYF.

Of note for this clonotype: One end of the junction varies from germline; a read error may be responsible. CDR3 coding DNA: TGCAGTGCTAGAGATCCGGGGAATCGAAGCTCCCATAATTCACCCCTCCACTTT. Its translation is CSARDPGNRSSHNSPLHF. The chain is built from TRBV20-1 and TRBJ1-6, with no clear D. The CDR3 covers 18 residues. Germline loops: CDR1 DFQATT, CDR2 SNEGSKA (reference sequence).

The J gene is TRBJ2-5, the V gene TRBV4-2; D uncertain. The J call may be wrong; the DNA end is better matched by TRBJ2-7. Germline V CDR1 and CDR2: LGHNA, YNFKEQ. This CDR3 comprises 15 residues. The CDR3 region is CASSQVRQASYEQYF. For the CDR3, the DNA is TGTGCCAGCAGCCAAGTGAGGCAGGCCAGCTACGAGCAGTACTTC.

The chain employs TRBV20-1 and TRBJ2-7; 7 bases are shared with TRBD2. The end of the DNA fits TRBJ2-5 better, so the J call may be wrong. The CDR3 length is 11 residues. In germline, CDR1 is DFQATT, CDR2 SNEGSKA (reference sequence). CDR3 bases: TGCAGTGCTAGGACTAGCAGGACCCAGTACTTC. It translates to CSARTSRTQYF.